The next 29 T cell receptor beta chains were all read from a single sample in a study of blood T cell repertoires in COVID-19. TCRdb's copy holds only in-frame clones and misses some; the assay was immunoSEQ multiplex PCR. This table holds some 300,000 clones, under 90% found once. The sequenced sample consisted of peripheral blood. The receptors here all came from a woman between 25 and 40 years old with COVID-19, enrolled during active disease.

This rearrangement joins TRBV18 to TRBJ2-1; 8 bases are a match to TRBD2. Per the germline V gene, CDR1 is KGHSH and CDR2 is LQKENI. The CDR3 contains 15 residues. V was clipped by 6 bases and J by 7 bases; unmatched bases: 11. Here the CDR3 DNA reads TGTGCCAGCTCGGAACTAGCGGAGGCCTCAAATGAGCAGTTCTTC. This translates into CASSELAEASNEQFF. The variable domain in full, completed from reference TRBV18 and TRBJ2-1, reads NAGVMQNPRHLVRRRGQEARLRCSPMKGHSHVYWYRQLPEEGLKFMVYLQKENIIDESGMPKERFSAEFPKEGPSILRIQQVVRGDSAAYFCASSELAEASNEQFFGPGTRLTVL.

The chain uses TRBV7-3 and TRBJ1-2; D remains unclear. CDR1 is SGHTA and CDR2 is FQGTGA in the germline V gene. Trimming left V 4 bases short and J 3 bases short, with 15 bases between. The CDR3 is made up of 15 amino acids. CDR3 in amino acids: CASSSPERGDYGYTF. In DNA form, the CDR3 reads TGTGCCAGCAGCTCACCCGAAAGAGGCGACTATGGCTACACCTTC.

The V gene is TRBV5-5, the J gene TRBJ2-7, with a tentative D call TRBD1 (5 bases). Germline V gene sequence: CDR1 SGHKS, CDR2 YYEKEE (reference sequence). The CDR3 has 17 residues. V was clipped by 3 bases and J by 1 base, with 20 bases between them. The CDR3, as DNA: TGTGCCAGCAGCTACCCTTACCGGCAGGGTTGGTCCTACGAGCAGTACTTC. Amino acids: CASSYPYRQGWSYEQYF.

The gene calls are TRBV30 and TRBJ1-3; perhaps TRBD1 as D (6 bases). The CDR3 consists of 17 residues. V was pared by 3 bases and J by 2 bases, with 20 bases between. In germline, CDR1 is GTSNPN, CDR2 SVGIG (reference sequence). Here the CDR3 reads CAWSGGWGRTAGNTIYF. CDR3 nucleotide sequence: TGTGCCTGGAGCGGTGGGTGGGGACGGACAGCTGGAAACACCATATATTTT.

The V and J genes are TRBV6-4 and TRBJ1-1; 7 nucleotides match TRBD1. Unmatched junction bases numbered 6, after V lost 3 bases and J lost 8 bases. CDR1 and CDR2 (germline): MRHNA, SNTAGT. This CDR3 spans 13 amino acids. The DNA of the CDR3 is TGTGCCAGCAGTGATCTCACAGGGGCCGAAGCTTTCTTT. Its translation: CASSDLTGAEAFF.

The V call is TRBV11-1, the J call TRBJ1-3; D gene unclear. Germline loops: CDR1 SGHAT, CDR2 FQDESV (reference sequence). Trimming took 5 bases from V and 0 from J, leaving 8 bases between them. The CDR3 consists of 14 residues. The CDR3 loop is CASSRGNSGNTIYF. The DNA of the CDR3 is TGTGCCAGCAGCCGCGGGAACTCTGGAAACACCATATATTTT. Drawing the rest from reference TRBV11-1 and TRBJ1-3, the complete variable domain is EAEVAQSPRYKITEKSQAVAFWCDPISGHATLYWYRQILGQGPELLVQFQDESVVDDSQLPKDRFSAERLKGVDSTLKIQPAELGDSAMYLCASSRGNSGNTIYFGEGSWLTVV.

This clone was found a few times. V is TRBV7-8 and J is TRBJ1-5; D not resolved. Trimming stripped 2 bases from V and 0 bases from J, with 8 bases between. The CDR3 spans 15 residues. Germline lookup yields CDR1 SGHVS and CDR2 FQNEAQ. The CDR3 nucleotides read TGTGCCAGCAGCTTACGGGGTGCTAGCAATCAGCCCCAGCATTTT. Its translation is CASSLRGASNQPQHF.

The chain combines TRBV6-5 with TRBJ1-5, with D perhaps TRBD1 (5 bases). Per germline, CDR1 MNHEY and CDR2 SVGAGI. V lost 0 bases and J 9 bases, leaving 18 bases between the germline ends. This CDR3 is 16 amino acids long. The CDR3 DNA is TGTGCCAGCAGTTACTCGGCAACAGGTGGTGTTTCGCCCCAGCATTTT. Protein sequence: CASSYSATGGVSPQHF.

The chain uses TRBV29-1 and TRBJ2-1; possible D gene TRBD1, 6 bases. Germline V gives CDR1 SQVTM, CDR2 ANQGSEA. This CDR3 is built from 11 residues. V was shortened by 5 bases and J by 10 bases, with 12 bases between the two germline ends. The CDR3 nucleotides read TGCAGCGTTCCCAAGGACAGAGAGCAGTTCTTC. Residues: CSVPKDREQFF.

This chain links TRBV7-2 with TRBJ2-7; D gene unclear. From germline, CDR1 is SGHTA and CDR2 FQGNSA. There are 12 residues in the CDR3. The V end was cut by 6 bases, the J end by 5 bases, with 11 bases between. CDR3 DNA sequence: TGTGCCAGCAGTTCTACAGTCCACGAGCAGTACTTC. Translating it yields CASSSTVHEQYF.

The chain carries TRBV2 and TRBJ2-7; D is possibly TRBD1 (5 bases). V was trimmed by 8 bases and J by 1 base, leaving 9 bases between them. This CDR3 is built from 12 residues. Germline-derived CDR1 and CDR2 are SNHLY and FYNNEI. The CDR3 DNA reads TGTGCCAGCGGGGCCTTTTCCTACGAGCAGTACTTC. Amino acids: CASGAFSYEQYF. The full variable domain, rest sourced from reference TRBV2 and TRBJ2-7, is EPEVTQTPSHQVTQMGQEVILRCVPISNHLYFYWYRQILGQKVEFLVSFYNNEISEKSEIFDDQFSVERPDGSNFTLKIRSTKLEDSAMYFCASGAFSYEQYFGPGTRLTVT.

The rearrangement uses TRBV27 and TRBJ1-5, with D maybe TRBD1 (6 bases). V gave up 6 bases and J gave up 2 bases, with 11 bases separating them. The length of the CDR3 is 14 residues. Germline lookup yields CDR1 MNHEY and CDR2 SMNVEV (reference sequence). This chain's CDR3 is CASSIAGGNQPQHF. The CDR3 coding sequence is TGTGCCAGCAGCATAGCAGGGGGCAATCAGCCCCAGCATTTT.

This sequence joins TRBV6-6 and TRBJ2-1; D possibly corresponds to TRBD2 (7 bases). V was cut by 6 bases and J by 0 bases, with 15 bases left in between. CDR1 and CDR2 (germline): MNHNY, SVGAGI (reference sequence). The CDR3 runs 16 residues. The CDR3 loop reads CASSPRGGSSYNEQFF. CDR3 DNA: TGTGCCAGCAGCCCGAGGGGGGGAAGCTCCTACAATGAGCAGTTCTTC.

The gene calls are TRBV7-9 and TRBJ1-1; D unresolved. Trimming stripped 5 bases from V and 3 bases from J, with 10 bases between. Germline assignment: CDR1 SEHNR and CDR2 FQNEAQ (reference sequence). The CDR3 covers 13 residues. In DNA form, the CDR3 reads TGTGCCAGCAGCCCCGAGGCAGACACTGAAGCTTTCTTT. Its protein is CASSPEADTEAFF.

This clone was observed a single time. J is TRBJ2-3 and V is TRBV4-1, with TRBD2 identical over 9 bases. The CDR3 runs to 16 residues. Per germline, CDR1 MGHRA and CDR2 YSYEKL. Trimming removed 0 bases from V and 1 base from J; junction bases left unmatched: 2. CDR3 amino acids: CASSQEQRGGTDTQYF. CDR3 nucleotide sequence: TGCGCCAGCAGCCAAGAACAGCGGGGGGGCACAGATACGCAGTATTTT.

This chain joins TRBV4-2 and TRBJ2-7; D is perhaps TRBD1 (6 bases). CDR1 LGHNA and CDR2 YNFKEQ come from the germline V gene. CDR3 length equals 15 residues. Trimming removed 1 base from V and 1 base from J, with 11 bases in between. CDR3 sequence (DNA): TGTGCCAGCAGCCAAGGGATCACAGGGTCCTACGAGCAGTACTTC. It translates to CASSQGITGSYEQYF.

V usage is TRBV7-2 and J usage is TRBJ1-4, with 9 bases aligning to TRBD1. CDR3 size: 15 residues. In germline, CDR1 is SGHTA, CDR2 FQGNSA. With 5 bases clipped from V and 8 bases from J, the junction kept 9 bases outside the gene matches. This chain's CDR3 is CASSPGTGLGEKLFF. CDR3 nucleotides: TGTGCCAGCAGCCCCGGGACAGGGCTAGGAGAAAAACTGTTTTTT.

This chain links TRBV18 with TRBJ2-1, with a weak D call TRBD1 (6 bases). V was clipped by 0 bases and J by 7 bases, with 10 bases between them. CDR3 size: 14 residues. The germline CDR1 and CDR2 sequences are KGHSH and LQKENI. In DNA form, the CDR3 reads TGTGCCAGCTCACCACCCTCGGACAGAAATGAGCAGTTCTTC. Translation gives CASSPPSDRNEQFF.

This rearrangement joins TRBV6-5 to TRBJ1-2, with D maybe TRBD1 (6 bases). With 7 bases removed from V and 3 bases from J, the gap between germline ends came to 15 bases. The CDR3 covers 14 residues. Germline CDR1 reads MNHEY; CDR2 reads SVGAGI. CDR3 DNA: TGTGCCAGCAAGGAAGGTACAGGGCACTATGGCTACACCTTC. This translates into CASKEGTGHYGYTF.

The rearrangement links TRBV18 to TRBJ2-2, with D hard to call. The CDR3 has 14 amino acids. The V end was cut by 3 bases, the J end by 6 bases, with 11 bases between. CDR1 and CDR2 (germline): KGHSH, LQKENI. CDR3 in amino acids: CASSPVLRSGELFF. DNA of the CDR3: TGTGCCAGCTCACCCGTCCTACGTTCCGGGGAGCTGTTTTTT.

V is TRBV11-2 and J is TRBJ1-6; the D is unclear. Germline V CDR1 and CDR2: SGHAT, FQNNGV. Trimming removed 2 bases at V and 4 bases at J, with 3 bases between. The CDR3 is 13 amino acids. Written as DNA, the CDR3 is TGTGCCAGCAGCTTACGTTATAATTCACCCCTCCACTTT. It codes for CASSLRYNSPLHF. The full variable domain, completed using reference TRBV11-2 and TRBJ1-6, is EAGVAQSPRYKIIEKRQSVAFWCNPISGHATLYWYQQILGQGPKLLIQFQNNGVVDDSQLPKDRFSAERLKGVDSTLKIQPAKLEDSAVYLCASSLRYNSPLHFGNGTRLTVT.

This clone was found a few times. The CDR3 sequence: CASSADKNIQYF. The CDR3 DNA reads TGTGCCAGCTCTGCAGACAAAAACATTCAGTACTTC. This rearrangement joins TRBV2 to TRBJ2-4; unclear D gene. Germline V gene sequence: CDR1 SNHLY, CDR2 FYNNEI. V was cut by 8 bases and J by 3 bases, with 8 bases left in between. The CDR3 loop spans 12 amino acids.

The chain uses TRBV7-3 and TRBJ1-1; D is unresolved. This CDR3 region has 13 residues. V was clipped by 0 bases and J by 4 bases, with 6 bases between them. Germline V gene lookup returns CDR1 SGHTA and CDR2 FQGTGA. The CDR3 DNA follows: TGTGCCAGCAGCTTAACTGGAGGCACTGAAGCTTTCTTT. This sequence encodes CASSLTGGTEAFF.

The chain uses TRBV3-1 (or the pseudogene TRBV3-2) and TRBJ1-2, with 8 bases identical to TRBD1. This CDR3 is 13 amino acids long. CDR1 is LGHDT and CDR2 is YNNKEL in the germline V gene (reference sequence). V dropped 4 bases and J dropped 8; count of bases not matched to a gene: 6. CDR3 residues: CASSLGQGRGYTF. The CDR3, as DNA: TGTGCCAGCAGCCTAGGACAGGGAAGAGGCTACACCTTC.

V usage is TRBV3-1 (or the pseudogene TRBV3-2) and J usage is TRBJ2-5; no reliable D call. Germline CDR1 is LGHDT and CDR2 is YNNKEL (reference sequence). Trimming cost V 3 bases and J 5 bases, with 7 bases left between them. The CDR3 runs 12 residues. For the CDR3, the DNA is TGTGCCAGCAGCCATAGTCCCGAGACCCAGTACTTC. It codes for CASSHSPETQYF.

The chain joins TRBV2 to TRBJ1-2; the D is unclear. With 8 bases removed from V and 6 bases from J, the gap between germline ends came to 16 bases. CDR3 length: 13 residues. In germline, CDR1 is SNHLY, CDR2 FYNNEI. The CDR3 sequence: CASAATDPHGYTF. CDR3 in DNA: TGTGCCAGCGCGGCGACCGACCCCCATGGCTACACCTTC.

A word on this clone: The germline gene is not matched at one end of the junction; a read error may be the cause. CDR3 in amino acids: CASSRVFESAF. As DNA, the CDR3 is TGTGCCAGCAGCCGAGTCTTCGAGTCCGCCTTC. The chain has TRBV7-9 and TRBJ1-2; no clear D. CDR3 size: 11 residues. Germline V gene data show CDR1 as SEHNR and CDR2 as FQNEAQ (reference sequence).

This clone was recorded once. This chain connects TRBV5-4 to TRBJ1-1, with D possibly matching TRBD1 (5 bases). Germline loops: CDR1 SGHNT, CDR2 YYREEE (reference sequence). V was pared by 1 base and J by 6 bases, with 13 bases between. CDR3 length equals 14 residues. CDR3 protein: CASSLLGGKAEAFF. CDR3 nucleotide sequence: TGTGCCAGCAGCTTGTTGGGGGGGAAGGCTGAAGCTTTCTTT. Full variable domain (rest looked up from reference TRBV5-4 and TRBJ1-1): ETGVTQSPTHLIKTRGQQVTLRCSSQSGHNTVSWYQQALGQGPQFIFQYYREEENGRGNFPPRFSGLQFPNYSSELNVNALELDDSALYLCASSLLGGKAEAFFGQGTRLTVV.

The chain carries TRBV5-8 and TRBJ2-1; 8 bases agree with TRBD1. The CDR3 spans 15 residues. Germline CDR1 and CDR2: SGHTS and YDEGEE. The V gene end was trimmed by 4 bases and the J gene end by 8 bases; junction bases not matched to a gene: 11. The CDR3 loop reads CASSQANIQGDEQFF. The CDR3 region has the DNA TGTGCCAGCAGCCAAGCTAATATACAGGGGGATGAGCAGTTCTTC.